This T cell receptor beta chain came from a study of CD8+ T cells in alopecia areata (dated by TCRdb to 2016 to 2019). About the study as a whole: To study T cell clonal expansion in alopecia areata, the researchers applied high-throughput TCRbeta sequencing to both the C3H/HeJ mouse model and human patients. Scalp tissue and sorted CD4+ and CD8+ peripheral blood T cells from patchy and totalis/universalis alopecia areata patients and from healthy controls were covered by human TCRbeta sequencing. Scalp clonality was compared among normal scalp (n=4), patchy alopecia areata scalp (n=8), and alopecia totalis/universalis scalp (n=8). RNA was extracted with the PAXgene miRNA kit for fixed scalp, the miRNeasy kit for PBMCs, and the RNeasy kit for mouse skin. TCRbeta CDR3 regions were amplified by immunoSEQ multiplex PCR using 35 Vbeta forward and 13 Jbeta reverse primers.

PBMCs were isolated by density centrifugation and stained for CD3, CD4 and CD8, and CD4+ and CD8+ T cells were sorted on a FACSAria. Unaffected controls provided scalp biopsies and blood samples. About this clone: Its target antigen remains unknown. Per-base qualities were not stored, and no clone one base away is much larger. Other DNA sequences of this sample code for an identical CDR3.

The receptor library was made with the immunoSEQ multiplex PCR assay. RNA was extracted from all samples and reverse transcribed into cDNA, which served as template for TCR sequencing. SuperScript III was used for first-strand cDNA synthesis, primed with a 2:1 mix of oligo-dT and random hexamers. A synthetic immune receptor repertoire was used to gauge amplification bias, and whatever bias remained was removed computationally. Under the source paper's analysis protocol: Raw reads were preprocessed to remove errors, and CDR3 was defined according to IMGT conventions as the region from the conserved cysteine to phenylalanine. To get clonality, Shannon entropy was normalized by log2 of the number of productive unique TCRs and the result was subtracted from 1. CD4 or CD8 identity of scalp clones was inferred by cross-referencing scalp TCRbeta sequences with sorted blood CD4 and CD8 repertoires. TCRdb re-hosts the immuneACCESS table, in-frame sequences only. Its copies lack some clones; in the studies checked, an unresolved V gene accounts for under half of them, and the cause for the rest is not known. The V and J calls and the clone size are those of that table, but D and trimming were determined from the DNA. This sample is represented by approximately 100,000 clones; roughly half of them were singletons. The top ten clonotypes cover around 8.5% of the sample.

Based on the germline V gene (reference sequence), the CDR1 and CDR2 sequences are DFQATT and SNEGSKA. The CDR3 runs 11 residues from the cysteine to the phenylalanine. Only CDR3 DNA is held: 33 bases, read in frame from base 1. Relative to germline, V is 3 bases shorter and J is 4 bases shorter, with 4 bases between their ends. The investigation overall reported the following: TCR sequences shared between patients were less clear than in mice, possibly partly because of HLA diversity in the patient population. Compared with normal scalp, lesional scalp, particularly in alopecia totalis/universalis, had higher clonality and more expanded CD8+ clones, which suggests antigenic drive. Resident alphabeta T cells in normal human skin are also sequenced, complicating scalp TCR repertoire analysis, unlike mouse skin dominated by gammadelta T cells.

This TCR derives from a human donor in good health. The source material was CD4+ T cells sorted from blood. The chain is assembled from TRBV20-1 and TRBJ2-1; too little of a D gene remains to name it. CDR3 region: CSASGYNEQFF. In nucleotide form, the sequence is TGCAGTGCTAGCGGGTACAATGAGCAGTTCTTC.